The clone carrying this T cell receptor (beta chain) has just one count. Its antigen remains unknown. In the same sample, other DNA sequences code for this CDR3. Use of 60 Vbeta and 13 Jbeta primers characterized the PCR. TCRdb's copy holds only in-frame clones and misses some; the assay was immunoSEQ multiplex PCR. The data show under 95,000 clones, with roughly 80% seen just once and 2% to 2.5% held by the top ten. The record originates from a study of cytomegalovirus exposure and HLA in healthy donors. Notes on the study in general: Relative to equally common others, HLA-associated TCR beta chains showed greater clonal expansion in a later analysis. Presence/absence analyses assumed roughly uniform sequencing depth across donors, which may not hold.

Per germline, CDR1 SGDLS and CDR2 YYNGEE. The junction had 1 base not matched to a gene; V was cut back by 0 bases and J by 2 bases. This CDR3 spans 14 amino acids. Healthy bone marrow donors made up the donor group. What was sequenced was PBMCs. This chain uses TRBV9 with TRBJ1-2; 7 bases match TRBD1. The receptor was isolated from a middle-aged man in good health and CMV-seronegative. The DNA for the CDR3 is TGTGCCAGCAGCGTAGGACAGGGAAACTATGGCTACACCTTC. This sequence encodes CASSVGQGNYGYTF.